Listed here are 18 T cell receptor beta chains from one sample, sequenced in a study of blood T cell repertoires in COVID-19 (TCRdb year 2020). The receptor library was made with the immunoSEQ multiplex PCR assay. Here the immuneACCESS table is served through TCRdb, limited to in-frame sequences with V and J called. Missing clones are a known gap in these copies; in checked studies unresolved V genes cover under half, and the rest lacks a known reason. Within this sample are under 35,000 clones, with 90% to 95% of them counted one time only. Together, the top ten hold about 4.9% of the sample. Material for sequencing was peripheral blood. These receptors were collected from a human donor in a cohort sampled during active COVID-19.

The genes are TRBV9 and TRBJ1-2; no clear D gene. Germline CDR1 and CDR2: SGDLS and YYNGEE. The CDR3 contains 15 residues. Trimming removed 10 bases at V and 7 bases at J, with 26 bases between. The CDR3 loop is CAGDYLLADTIGYTF. The CDR3 coding sequence is TGTGCCGGAGACTATCTTTTGGCCGATACGATTGGCTACACCTTC.

This clone has only a few counts. This rearrangement joins TRBV19 to TRBJ2-5; perhaps TRBD2 as D (5 bases). In germline, CDR1 is LNHDA, CDR2 SQIVND (reference sequence). V lost 4 bases and J 5 bases, leaving 11 bases between the germline ends. The length of the CDR3 is 13 residues. CDR3 in DNA: TGTGCCAGTAGTACGGTCTCGGGGGAGACCCAGTACTTC. Its protein product is CASSTVSGETQYF.

The V gene is TRBV20-1, the J gene TRBJ2-7, with D perhaps TRBD2 (5 bases). CDR3 size: 16 residues. Germline-derived CDR1 and CDR2 are DFQATT and SNEGSKA (reference sequence). Trimming left V 3 bases short and J 0 bases short, with 18 bases between. Written as DNA, the CDR3 is TGCAGTGCTAGTAATTCCGGGATTTACAGCTCCTACGAGCAGTACGTC. Translated, it gives CSASNSGIYSSYEQYV.

The chain has TRBV10-3 and TRBJ1-1; no clear D. The CDR3 has 12 residues. Trimming stripped 8 bases from V and 4 bases from J, with 11 bases between. CDR1 and CDR2 from the germline V gene are ENHRY and SYGVKD. CDR3 nucleotides: TGTGCCATCGCAGTCGGAGGCACTGAAGCTTTCTTT. This encodes CAIAVGGTEAFF.

This chain uses TRBV7-2 with TRBJ1-1; 7 bases map to TRBD1. This CDR3 has 12 amino acids. V lost 5 bases, J lost 6 bases, and 3 bases stayed unmatched. Germline V gene lookup returns CDR1 SGHTA and CDR2 FQGNSA. Here the CDR3 reads CASSMTGPEAFF. The CDR3 DNA follows: TGTGCCAGCAGCATGACAGGGCCTGAAGCTTTCTTT.

V usage is TRBV5-1 and J usage is TRBJ2-1; 10 bases map to TRBD1. In germline, CDR1 is SGHRS, CDR2 YFSETQ. J gave up 8 bases and V 0 bases, and 5 bases lay outside the gene matches. CDR3 size: 15 residues. The CDR3 reads CASSLGQGAVYEQFF. In DNA form, the CDR3 reads TGCGCCAGCAGCTTGGGACAGGGGGCAGTCTATGAGCAGTTCTTC.

CDR3 DNA sequence: TGTGCCAGCAGCTCTCACAGCACGACTAATGAAAAACTGTTTTTT. Translated, it gives CASSSHSTTNEKLFF. This sequence joins TRBV3-1 (or the pseudogene TRBV3-2) and TRBJ1-4; no definite D call. Germline CDR1 LGHDT, CDR2 YNNKEL (reference sequence). Trimming removed 5 bases from V and 2 bases from J, with 12 bases in between. CDR3 size: 15 residues.

The chain couples TRBV3-1 (or the pseudogene TRBV3-2) to TRBJ2-1; D may be TRBD2 (5 bases). V dropped 0 bases and J dropped 3 bases, with 18 bases sitting between them. Germline-derived CDR1 and CDR2 are LGHDT and YNNKEL (reference sequence). This CDR3 comprises 18 residues. The DNA for the CDR3 is TGTGCCAGCAGCCAAGAACCCTTGGTGGGGAGCCGCTACAATGAGCAGTTCTTC. Encoded protein: CASSQEPLVGSRYNEQFF.

The chain has TRBV7-2 and TRBJ2-7; 8 bases fit TRBD2. The CDR3 extends over 17 amino acids. Germline CDR1 is SGHTA and CDR2 is FQGNSA. Trimming cost V 6 bases and J 0 bases; bases outside gene matches: 13. The CDR3 DNA reads TGTGCCAGCAGTAAAATGGCATCCAGCGGGAGCTCCTACGAGCAGTACGTC. It codes for CASSKMASSGSSYEQYV.

V and J are TRBV9 and TRBJ2-1, with TRBD1 matching over 12 bases. Germline assignment: CDR1 SGDLS and CDR2 YYNGEE. V lost 4 bases and J lost 8; bases outside the gene matches: 7. The CDR3 consists of 15 residues. CDR3 nucleotides: TGTGCCAGCAGCCTCGGGGGACAGGGGGCGTATGAGCAGTTCTTC. Amino acids: CASSLGGQGAYEQFF.

The chain recombines TRBV11-2 with TRBJ2-3; possible D gene TRBD2, 6 bases. The germline CDR1 and CDR2 sequences are SGHAT and FQNNGV. The V gene lost 1 base and the J gene lost 4 bases, with 9 bases spanning the gap. The CDR3 loop spans 14 amino acids. CDR3 amino acids: CASSLAGGSDTQYF. The CDR3 DNA sequence: TGTGCCAGCAGCTTAGCCGGGGGATCAGATACGCAGTATTTT. Full variable domain (rest looked up from reference TRBV11-2 and TRBJ2-3): EAGVAQSPRYKIIEKRQSVAFWCNPISGHATLYWYQQILGQGPKLLIQFQNNGVVDDSQLPKDRFSAERLKGVDSTLKIQPAKLEDSAVYLCASSLAGGSDTQYFGPGTRLTVL.

The chain combines TRBV3-1 (or the pseudogene TRBV3-2) with TRBJ1-1, with a possible D match to TRBD1 (5 bases). Germline-derived CDR1 and CDR2 are LGHDT and YNNKEL (reference sequence). The CDR3 loop spans 15 amino acids. V dropped 2 bases and J dropped 2 bases, with 12 bases sitting between them. CDR3 protein: CASSQSGAVNTEAFF. DNA of the CDR3: TGTGCCAGCAGCCAAAGCGGGGCTGTCAACACTGAAGCTTTCTTT.

The gene calls are TRBV28 and TRBJ1-1; TRBD1 might be the D (6 bases). V was trimmed by 3 bases and J by 0 bases, leaving 14 bases between them. The CDR3 loop spans 16 amino acids. The germline V gene encodes CDR1 MDHEN and CDR2 SYDVKM. CDR3 region: CASSFTRGGLNTEAFF. CDR3 DNA: TGTGCCAGCAGTTTTACCCGGGGGGGCTTGAACACTGAAGCTTTCTTT. Looking up the rest from reference TRBV28 and TRBJ1-1 gives the full variable domain: DVKVTQSSRYLVKRTGEKVFLECVQDMDHENMFWYRQDPGLGLRLIYFSYDVKMKEKGDIPEGYSVSREKKERFSLILESASTNQTSMYLCASSFTRGGLNTEAFFGQGTRLTVV.

The V call is TRBV6-5, the J call TRBJ1-4; 9 nucleotides agree with TRBD1. The length of the CDR3 is 15 residues. Trimming at V came to 6 bases and at J to 4 bases, leaving 6 bases not matched to a gene. CDR1 MNHEY and CDR2 SVGAGI come from the germline V gene. CDR3 nucleotide sequence: TGTGCCAGCAGAACTACAGGGGGCATTAATGAAAAACTGTTTTTT. Amino acid sequence: CASRTTGGINEKLFF.

V gene TRBV19 combines with J gene TRBJ1-4, with D tentatively TRBD1 (5 bases). This CDR3 has 15 amino acids. In germline, CDR1 is LNHDA, CDR2 SQIVND (reference sequence). Trimming pared 3 bases from V and 7 bases from J, leaving 15 bases between. CDR3 sequence: CASSILGVRVEKLFF. The CDR3 DNA is TGTGCCAGTAGTATCCTAGGGGTTCGCGTTGAAAAACTGTTTTTT.

The rearrangement joins TRBV19 to TRBJ2-1; 10 positions agree with TRBD1. Germline CDR1 LNHDA, CDR2 SQIVND (reference sequence). The CDR3 extends over 15 amino acids. Trimming took 9 bases from V and 8 from J; bases not matched to a gene: 13. The CDR3 nucleotides read TGTGCCAGCGCTCCAGACAGGGGGCGACGATATGAGCAGTTCTTC. The encoded protein is CASAPDRGRRYEQFF.

CDR3 protein: CASSLEAQRGKSEQFF. CDR3 coding DNA: TGCGCCAGCAGCTTGGAAGCCCAGCGGGGTAAGAGTGAGCAGTTCTTC. The gene calls are TRBV5-1 and TRBJ2-1, with 7 bases aligning to TRBD2. This CDR3 is built from 16 residues. Germline V gene sequence: CDR1 SGHRS, CDR2 YFSETQ. The J segment lost 9 bases and the V segment lost 0 bases, leaving 12 bases of the junction unmatched.

The chain uses TRBV14 and TRBJ1-2, with TRBD1 matching 8 bases. V lost 1 base and J lost 8; bases outside the gene matches: 9. In germline, CDR1 is SGHDN, CDR2 FVKESK. The CDR3 covers 15 residues. CDR3 loop: CASSQGSWTGRGYTF. The CDR3 nucleotides are TGTGCCAGCAGCCAAGGTTCGTGGACAGGGAGAGGCTACACCTTC.